This T cell receptor (beta chain) is drawn from a study of CD8 T cells in ankylosing spondylitis. Study results and limitations: Earlier authors reported some of these motif variants in reactive arthritis synovial fluid and blood. Within ankylosing spondylitis blood, a TCR beta motif made up of seven to nine highly homologous variants appeared to be characteristic. Disease-linked clones bore a CD8+ phenotype and were relatively rare in peripheral blood. Disease-linked clones reportedly showed significant enrichment in matched ankylosing spondylitis synovial fluid.

V gave up 3 bases and J gave up 2 bases, with 10 bases separating them. The germline V gene encodes CDR1 MNHNS and CDR2 SASEGT. This CDR3 is built from 14 residues. TCRdb re-derived calls from the 5' RACE reads in MiXCR, one entry per CDR3 protein. This sample carries 200,000 to 250,000 distinct CDR3 sequences, about 10% of them seen once, and the ten largest clones take under 8%. This clonotype showed up many times. Its antigen is not known. This sequence originates from a male donor with ankylosing spondylitis or in good health (not recorded which). The chain employs TRBV6-1 and TRBJ1-2, with D possibly matching TRBD1 (6 bases). Sequencing used blood, either unsorted or a sorted T cell fraction (not recorded which). The CDR3: CASSDTGRNYGYTF. For the CDR3, the DNA is TGTGCCAGCAGTGATACAGGGAGAAACTATGGCTACACCTTC.